A single sample gave rise to the 23 T cell receptor beta chains below, sequenced in a study of control samples from healthy donors and cancer patients. TCRdb's copy holds only in-frame clones and misses some; the assay was immunoSEQ multiplex PCR. The sample gives about 160,000 clones, roughly 94% of which show up once; around 15% is in the top ten. The sample was PBMCs. The receptor set was obtained from a man in his sixties with colorectal cancer.

The genes are TRBV5-4 and TRBJ2-7, with 7 bases fitting TRBD1. The V and J ends lost 0 bases and 4 bases, in that order; junction bases with no gene match: 7. This CDR3 contains 15 residues. Germline CDR1 is SGHNT and CDR2 is YYREEE (reference sequence). Here the CDR3 DNA reads TGTGCCAGCAGCTTGGGGGGGCCAGGGGGATACGAGCAGTACTTC. Residues: CASSLGGPGGYEQYF.

The chain carries TRBV7-8 and TRBJ1-6; the D is unclear. In germline, CDR1 is SGHVS, CDR2 FQNEAQ. Trimming cost V 3 bases and J 0 bases, with 9 bases left between them. The CDR3 sequence is 16 residues long. The CDR3 protein is CASSFGRDSYNSPLHF. The CDR3 DNA sequence: TGTGCCAGCAGCTTTGGACGGGACTCCTATAATTCACCCCTCCACTTT.

This clone was counted only a few times. This chain links TRBV7-8 with TRBJ1-5; the match to TRBD1 covers 10 bases. Germline CDR1 and CDR2: SGHVS and FQNEAQ. The ends lost 1 base at V and 5 bases at J; junction bases unmatched: 2. The length of the CDR3 is 15 residues. DNA of the CDR3: TGTGCCAGCAGCTTAGGCGGGACAGGGGATCAGCCCCAGCATTTT. Its translation: CASSLGGTGDQPQHF.

The chain joins TRBV19 to TRBJ2-1; TRBD2 might be the D (6 bases). V gave up 3 bases and J gave up 2 bases, with 8 bases separating them. This CDR3 contains 14 residues. The germline CDR1 and CDR2 sequences are LNHDA and SQIVND (reference sequence). The CDR3 region has the DNA TGTGCCAGTAGTATTGGCGGGGCCTACAATGAGCAGTTCTTC. Translation: CASSIGGAYNEQFF.

For the CDR3, the DNA is TGTGCCAGCATCGCTGGACAGGGATCCTACAATGAGCAGTTCTTC. Translated: CASIAGQGSYNEQFF. The V call is TRBV2, the J call TRBJ2-1; 8 bases line up with TRBD1. CDR1 and CDR2 from the germline V gene are SNHLY and FYNNEI. CDR3 size: 15 residues. Unmatched junction bases numbered 6, after V lost 7 bases and J lost 1 base.

The chain has TRBV7-2 and TRBJ2-1, with D unresolved. V was pared by 5 bases and J by 5 bases, with 10 bases between. Germline V gene lookup returns CDR1 SGHTA and CDR2 FQGNSA. This CDR3 has 13 residues. CDR3 bases: TGTGCCAGCAGCCGTACTGGAGACAATGAGCAGTTCTTC. Its translation is CASSRTGDNEQFF.

The chain has TRBV7-2 and TRBJ2-5, with 10 bases matching TRBD2. The germline V gene has CDR1 SGHTA and CDR2 FQGNSA. After removal of 4 bases from V and 5 bases from J, the junction contained 7 bases not matched to a gene. CDR3 length: 15 amino acids. The CDR3 DNA follows: TGTGCCAGCAGCTCGAGCGGGGGGGAGACGGAGACCCAGTACTTC. This sequence encodes CASSSSGGETETQYF.

The chain carries TRBV6-5 and TRBJ1-1; tentative D call: TRBD1 (6 bases). Trimming left V 0 bases short and J 5 bases short, with 10 bases between. The CDR3 contains 14 residues. The V gene's germline CDR1 is MNHEY and CDR2 SVGAGI. The CDR3 is CASSYSEGETEAFF. CDR3 nucleotides: TGTGCCAGCAGTTACTCCGAGGGGGAGACTGAAGCTTTCTTT.

The chain joins TRBV5-1 to TRBJ1-4; D is uncertain. Germline V gene sequence: CDR1 SGHRS, CDR2 YFSETQ. Trimming stripped 0 bases from V and 8 bases from J, with 14 bases between. CDR3 length: 15 amino acids. This CDR3 is CASSLEPGRQEKLFF. The CDR3 coding sequence is TGCGCCAGCAGCTTGGAGCCAGGAAGGCAAGAAAAACTGTTTTTT.

This clone turned up a few times. V gene TRBV5-6 combines with J gene TRBJ1-3; tentatively, D is TRBD1 (6 bases). Germline V CDR1 and CDR2: SGHDT, YYEEEE. The CDR3 totals 15 residues. The V end lost 4 bases, the J end lost 0 bases, and 11 bases lay between the germline ends. The DNA for the CDR3 is TGTGCCAGCAGCCGGACAGCCAACTCTGGAAACACCATATATTTT. Protein product: CASSRTANSGNTIYF.

The chain is built from TRBV11-3 and TRBJ2-3; TRBD1 might be the D (6 bases). CDR1 SGHNT and CDR2 YENEEA come from the germline V gene. The CDR3 spans 15 residues. V lost 3 bases and J lost 6, with 16 bases in between. This chain's CDR3 is CASSFGQNQMDTQYF. CDR3 DNA: TGTGCCAGCAGCTTCGGACAGAATCAGATGGATACGCAGTATTTT.

The genes are TRBV3-1 (or the pseudogene TRBV3-2) and TRBJ2-2; D unresolved. The CDR3 is made up of 13 amino acids. In germline, CDR1 is LGHDT, CDR2 YNNKEL (reference sequence). The ends were cut back, 5 bases at V and 6 bases at J, with 10 bases in the middle. The DNA of the CDR3 is TGTGCCAGCAGCTCCCGCAGTGCCGGGGAGCTGTTTTTT. This gives the protein CASSSRSAGELFF.

V gene TRBV21-1 combines with J gene TRBJ2-7. TRBV21-1 is a recognized pseudogene. This CDR3 is built from 16 residues. The CDR3: CASPETGADESCEQYF. In DNA form, the CDR3 reads TGTGCCAGCCCCGAGACGGGGGCCGATGAAAGTTGCGAGCAGTACTTC.

V usage is TRBV15 and J usage is TRBJ1-1, with TRBD1 matching over 9 bases. The CDR3 is made up of 15 amino acids. Germline CDR1 reads LNHNV; CDR2 reads YYDKDF (reference sequence). J lost 1 base, V lost 5 bases, and 5 bases had no gene match. CDR3 DNA sequence: TGTGCCACCAGCGCCCGACAGGGGGGGAACACTGAAGCTTTCTTT. Its translation: CATSARQGGNTEAFF.

The chain links TRBV30 to TRBJ2-2; D uncertain. The length of the CDR3 is 13 residues. Trimming stripped 4 bases from V and 5 bases from J, with 11 bases between. Germline loops: CDR1 GTSNPN, CDR2 SVGIG (reference sequence). The chain's CDR3 is CAWTPTSTGELFF. The CDR3 bases are TGTGCCTGGACCCCGACATCGACCGGGGAGCTGTTTTTT. Based on the CDR3 plus reference TRBV30 and TRBJ2-2, the full variable domain is SQTIHQWPATLVQPVGSPLSLECTVEGTSNPNLYWYRQAAGRGLQLLFYSVGIGQISSEVPQNLSASRPQDRQFILSSKKLLLSDSGFYLCAWTPTSTGELFFGEGSRLTVL.

The rearrangement uses TRBV18 and TRBJ2-2, with D tentatively TRBD1 (5 bases). The V gene lost 0 bases and the J gene lost 0 bases, with 14 bases spanning the gap. Germline V lookup: CDR1 KGHSH, CDR2 LQKENI. This CDR3 region has 18 residues. CDR3 bases: TGTGCCAGCTCACCACCCCAGGGTGGAGTATCGAACACCGGGGAGCTGTTTTTT. Translated, it gives CASSPPQGGVSNTGELFF.

V is TRBV19 and J is TRBJ1-3; no clear D gene. In germline, CDR1 is LNHDA, CDR2 SQIVND (reference sequence). The CDR3 consists of 14 residues. V shed 2 bases and J shed 1 base, with 6 bases lying between them. CDR3 nucleotides: TGTGCCAGTAGTATAACGGAATCTGGAAACACCATATATTTT. It yields the protein CASSITESGNTIYF.

The rearrangement uses TRBV19 and TRBJ1-4; D unresolved. Germline loops: CDR1 LNHDA, CDR2 SQIVND (reference sequence). This CDR3 has 15 amino acids. V was clipped by 6 bases and J by 0 bases, with 11 bases between them. The CDR3: CASRGEHPTNEKLFF. The CDR3 coding sequence is TGTGCCAGTAGGGGAGAACATCCAACTAATGAAAAACTGTTTTTT.

CDR3 bases: TGCGCCAGCAGCCCCAGTCGGGGGATACCATCACTGAACATTCAGTACTTC. It codes for CASSPSRGIPSLNIQYF. This sequence joins TRBV4-3 and TRBJ2-4; D possibly corresponds to TRBD2 (6 bases). The CDR3 runs 17 residues. V lost 4 bases and J 7 bases, leaving 23 bases between the germline ends. Per germline, CDR1 LGHNA and CDR2 YSLEER.

The gene calls are TRBV3-1 (or the pseudogene TRBV3-2) and TRBJ1-1, with no clear D. V gave up 1 base and J gave up 1 base, with 10 bases separating them. The CDR3 consists of 15 residues. The germline V gene has CDR1 LGHDT and CDR2 YNNKEL (reference sequence). CDR3 in amino acids: CASSQVAGPNTEAFF. The CDR3 DNA reads TGTGCCAGCAGCCAAGTAGCAGGACCGAACACTGAAGCTTTCTTT.

The table lists this clone with a count of one. CDR3 region: CASSQDWFRDRGGTEAFF. The CDR3 DNA reads TGTGCCAGCAGCCAAGATTGGTTTCGGGACAGGGGAGGTACTGAAGCTTTCTTT. The chain joins TRBV14 to TRBJ1-1; 10 bases match TRBD1. CDR1 and CDR2 from the germline V gene are SGHDN and FVKESK. Unmatched junction bases numbered 12, after V lost 0 bases and J lost 5 bases. The CDR3 covers 18 residues.

The chain links TRBV6-1 to TRBJ1-2; possible D gene TRBD1, 5 bases. The germline V gene has CDR1 MNHNS and CDR2 SASEGT. The CDR3 has 14 residues. The germline V and J ends were trimmed by 3 bases and 4 bases, with 12 bases remaining between them. CDR3 sequence: CASSEPARAYGYTF. CDR3 sequence (DNA): TGTGCCAGCAGTGAGCCCGCCAGGGCCTATGGCTACACCTTC.

V is TRBV4-2 and J is TRBJ2-3; 8 nucleotides line up with TRBD2. The V gene's germline CDR1 is LGHNA and CDR2 YNFKEQ. Trimming removed 4 bases from V and 2 bases from J; junction bases left unmatched: 14. The CDR3 is made up of 18 amino acids. The CDR3 loop is CASSPGEAGAMFTDTQYF. The CDR3, as DNA: TGTGCCAGCAGCCCGGGTGAAGCGGGGGCCATGTTCACAGATACGCAGTATTTT.